This T cell receptor beta chain was profiled in a study of blood T cell repertoires in COVID-19 (dated by TCRdb to about 2020). Some background on the complete study: Samples from collaborators originated in the United States, Italy and Spain and spanned both the acute and convalescent phases of COVID-19. Nearly every sample came with metadata listing a de-identified subject ID, COVID-19 status, age in years and sex. Where available, HLA class I and class II types were taken from metadata supplied by the sample provider and were not determined by assay-based typing. The repertoires were made available in a free public database intended to serve as a resource for research on the immune response to SARS-CoV-2. The prospective study material was composed of cDNA or gDNA derived from T cells, B-cell-depleted T cells, or PBMCs. The dataset comprised deeply sampled blood TCRbeta repertoires from subjects exposed to, actively infected with, or recovered from COVID-19. Samples came from the ongoing ImmuneRACE study (first 160 participants) plus 1,254 subjects from 6 global collaborators. Overall study results and their limits: The amount of clinical and demographic metadata varied by source and participant and was provided uncurated.

The junction shows trimming of 0 bases on V and 5 bases on J, plus 14 bases between the germline ends. The CDR3 starts with the cysteine, ends with the phenylalanine, and has 14 residues. The CDR3 DNA has 42 bases and is translated from base 1. Via the germline V gene (reference sequence), CDR1 is GTSNPN and CDR2 SVGIG. The table lists this clone with a count of one. It has no known antigen specificity. Per-base quality was not reported, and no clone a single base away is much larger than it. TCRbeta CDR3 regions were amplified from genomic DNA using the immunoSEQ Assay, a bias-controlled multiplex PCR. On the authors' methods: The number of nucleated cells in each sample was estimated from the amplification of reference gene primers within the assay. To quantify the absolute abundance of each unique TCRbeta CDR3 rearrangement, sequence reads were collapsed and filtered. For each sample, productive Simpson clonality was calculated by taking the square root of Simpson's diversity index across productive rearrangements. TCRdb provides this immuneACCESS table in a form limited to in-frame rearrangements. Some clones are lacking; in checked studies, under half of them reflect an unresolved V gene, and why the rest are absent is not known. Clone size and V and J calls were adopted from that table, with D and trimming inferred from the DNA. This sample gives 100,000 to 150,000 clones in total; approximately 86% of them show up just once. The ten largest clonotypes hold around 10% of the sample.

One collaborating source in Seattle enrolled patients during active infection and followed them longitudinally through the course of disease. The collaborating institutions used their own protocols to collect whole blood in K2EDTA tubes. For TCRbeta analysis, collaborators shipped samples in one of three forms: frozen whole blood, isolated PBMCs, or DNA extracted from either of those sample types. The receptor was isolated from a woman in her 70s with COVID-19, enrolled during active disease. The specimen sequenced was peripheral blood. Recombination connected TRBV30 to TRBJ2-7, with TRBD1 tentatively as D gene (6 bases match). This receptor has the CDR3 CAWSVGTGPHEQYF. The DNA sequence is as follows: TGTGCCTGGAGTGTAGGAACAGGGCCCCACGAGCAGTACTTC. Full variable domain (CDR3 extended with the reference TRBV30 and TRBJ2-7 proteins): SQTIHQWPATLVQPVGSPLSLECTVEGTSNPNLYWYRQAAGRGLQLLFYSVGIGQISSEVPQNLSASRPQDRQFILSSKKLLLSDSGFYLCAWSVGTGPHEQYFGPGTRLTVT.